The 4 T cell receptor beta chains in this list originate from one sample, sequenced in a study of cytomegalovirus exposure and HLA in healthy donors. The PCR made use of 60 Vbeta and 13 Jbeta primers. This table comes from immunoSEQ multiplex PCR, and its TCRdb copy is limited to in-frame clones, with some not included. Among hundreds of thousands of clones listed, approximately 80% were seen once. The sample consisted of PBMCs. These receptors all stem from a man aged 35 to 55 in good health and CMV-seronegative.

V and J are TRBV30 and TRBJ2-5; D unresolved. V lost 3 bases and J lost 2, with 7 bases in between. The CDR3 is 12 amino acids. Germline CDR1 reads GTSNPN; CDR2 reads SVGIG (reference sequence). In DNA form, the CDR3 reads TGTGCCTGGAGGAGATATCAAGAGACCCAGTACTTC. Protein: CAWRRYQETQYF. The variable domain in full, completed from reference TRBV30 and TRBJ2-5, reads SQTIHQWPATLVQPVGSPLSLECTVEGTSNPNLYWYRQAAGRGLQLLFYSVGIGQISSEVPQNLSASRPQDRQFILSSKKLLLSDSGFYLCAWRRYQETQYFGPGTRLLVL.

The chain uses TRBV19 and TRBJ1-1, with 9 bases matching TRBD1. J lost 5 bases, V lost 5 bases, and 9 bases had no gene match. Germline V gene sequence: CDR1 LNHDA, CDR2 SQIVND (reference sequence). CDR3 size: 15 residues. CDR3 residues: CASSPRTGERTEAFF. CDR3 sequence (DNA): TGTGCCAGTAGTCCCCGGACAGGGGAGAGAACTGAAGCTTTCTTT.

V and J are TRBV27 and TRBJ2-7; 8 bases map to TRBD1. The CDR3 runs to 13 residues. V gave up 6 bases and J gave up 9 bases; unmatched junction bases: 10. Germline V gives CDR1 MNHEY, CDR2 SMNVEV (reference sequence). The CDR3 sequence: CASSRQGPEGQYF. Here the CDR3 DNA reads TGTGCCAGCAGCCGACAGGGGCCGGAGGGGCAGTACTTC.

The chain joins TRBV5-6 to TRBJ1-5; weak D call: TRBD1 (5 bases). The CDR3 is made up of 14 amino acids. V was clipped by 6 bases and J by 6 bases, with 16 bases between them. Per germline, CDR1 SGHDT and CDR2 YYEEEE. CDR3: CASTSWGGGQPQHF. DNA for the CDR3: TGTGCCAGCACTAGTTGGGGCGGCGGTCAGCCCCAGCATTTT.